Following are 22 T cell receptor beta chains from one sample sequenced in a study of blood T cells in healthy people across ages. The authors ran a second PCR of 7 to 11 cycles using a sample-barcoded 5' primer and a J-beta primer mix. TCRdb redid the calling of the 5' RACE reads with MiXCR, one entry per CDR3 protein. Of approximately 350,000 distinct CDR3 sequences listed, more than 45% are singletons. Sequences were obtained from blood. The source of these receptors is a man in his 60s in good health.

This clonotype was seen ten or more times. V usage is TRBV20-1 and J usage is TRBJ2-7, with D perhaps given as TRBD1 or TRBD2 (5 bases each). V lost 2 bases and J 1 base, leaving 12 bases between the germline ends. Germline V CDR1 and CDR2: DFQATT, SNEGSKA (reference sequence). The CDR3 length is 14 residues. CDR3 sequence: CSARTRGVSYEQYF. CDR3 in DNA: TGCAGTGCTAGAACCCGGGGCGTATCCTACGAGCAGTACTTC.

This clonotype was seen many times. This chain connects TRBV20-1 to TRBJ2-3, with 9 bases aligning to TRBD1. The CDR3 sequence is 17 residues long. Losses at the gene ends were 2 bases for V and 0 bases for J; bases not matched to a gene: 9. From germline, CDR1 is DFQATT and CDR2 SNEGSKA (reference sequence). This chain's CDR3 is CSARRITGTGSTDTQYF. CDR3 coding DNA: TGCAGTGCTAGACGAATAACCGGGACAGGGAGCACAGATACGCAGTATTTT.

The rearrangement uses TRBV3-1 and TRBJ1-1; 9 bases are shared with TRBD1. This CDR3 region has 14 residues. The germline gives CDR1 LGHDT, CDR2 YNNKEL (reference sequence). V was clipped by 7 bases and J by 6 bases; unmatched bases: 9. This chain's CDR3 is CASIPGTGRAEAFF. The CDR3 DNA reads as TGTGCCAGCATCCCCGGGACAGGGAGGGCTGAAGCTTTCTTT.

The rearrangement links TRBV6-2 or TRBV6-3 to TRBJ2-7, with D tentatively TRBD2 (5 bases). Germline CDR1 and CDR2: MNHEY and SVGEGT. This CDR3 region has 15 residues. The V and J ends lost 6 bases and 1 base respectively, with 16 bases between them. The CDR3 loop is CASSLTRKKSYEQYF. The CDR3 bases are TGTGCCAGCAGCTTAACTAGAAAAAAGTCCTACGAGCAGTACTTC.

This sequence joins TRBV7-3 and TRBJ2-6, with D possibly TRBD1 on 5 matching bases. Trimming removed 5 bases at V and 0 bases at J, with 8 bases between. This CDR3 is 15 amino acids long. Per the germline V gene, CDR1 is SGHTA and CDR2 is FQGTGA. The CDR3 sequence: CASSRDSSGANVLTF. The CDR3 nucleotides read TGTGCCAGCAGCCGTGACAGCTCTGGGGCCAACGTCCTGACTTTC.

The chain couples TRBV29-1 to TRBJ2-7; perhaps TRBD1 as D (6 bases). The CDR3 length is 13 residues. Germline assignment: CDR1 SQVTM and CDR2 ANQGSEA. Trimming removed 3 bases at V and 6 bases at J, with 15 bases between. Here the CDR3 reads CSVDTGRMSEQYF. The CDR3 nucleotides are TGCAGCGTTGATACAGGGCGGATGAGCGAGCAGTACTTC.

The chain has TRBV20-1 and TRBJ2-1; TRBD2 aligns across 10 bases. This CDR3 contains 13 residues. Unmatched junction bases numbered 8, after V lost 7 bases and J lost 8 bases. Germline V gene sequence: CDR1 DFQATT, CDR2 SNEGSKA (reference sequence). CDR3 in DNA: TGCAGTGTTCCGGGACTAGCGTCCGATGAGCAGTTCTTC. Residues: CSVPGLASDEQFF.

The chain joins TRBV12-3 or TRBV12-4 to TRBJ2-5, with D possibly TRBD1 on 6 matching bases. The CDR3 length is 14 residues. V lost 3 bases, J lost 5 bases, and 13 bases lay in between. In DNA, the CDR3 is TGTGCCAGCAGTTTCTCAGGGGCGGTGGAGACCCAGTACTTC. This sequence encodes CASSFSGAVETQYF.

This clonotype was found a few times. J is TRBJ2-5 and V is TRBV7-2; D call uncertain. V was pared by 4 bases and J by 5 bases, with 20 bases between. The germline CDR1 and CDR2 sequences are SGHTA and FQGNSA. There are 16 residues in the CDR3. CDR3 in DNA: TGTGCCAGCAGCTACCCAAGGTGGTCATCGTGGGAGACCCAGTACTTC. It specifies CASSYPRWSSWETQYF.

The V gene is TRBV5-1, the J gene TRBJ2-7; TRBD1 matches at 7 bases. CDR1 and CDR2 from the germline V gene are SGHRS and YFSETQ. CDR3 length: 12 residues. J lost 6 bases, V lost 4 bases, and 4 bases had no gene match. The CDR3 DNA reads TGCGCCAGCAGCGTGACAGGGAGCGAGCAGTACTTC. Protein product: CASSVTGSEQYF.

This rearrangement joins TRBV5-1 to TRBJ2-3; D is uncertain. The CDR3 extends over 14 amino acids. Germline V CDR1 and CDR2: SGHRS, YFSETQ. V dropped 4 bases and J dropped 4 bases, with 13 bases sitting between them. This CDR3 is CASSLREVADTQYF. CDR3 bases: TGCGCCAGCAGCCTAAGAGAAGTAGCAGATACGCAGTATTTT.

The chain uses TRBV20-1 and TRBJ2-5, with 13 bases that match TRBD2. The CDR3 runs to 15 residues. V was clipped by 5 bases and J by 4 bases; unmatched bases: 7. Germline CDR1 DFQATT, CDR2 SNEGSKA (reference sequence). CDR3 DNA sequence: TGCAGTGCTCTCCGGACTAGCGGGGGTGGAGAGACCCAGTACTTC. It translates to CSALRTSGGGETQYF.

The J gene is TRBJ2-7, the V gene TRBV4-2; 8 bases align to TRBD2. Looked up from germline, CDR1 is LGHNA and CDR2 is YNFKEQ. The CDR3 runs to 15 residues. Trimming at V came to 3 bases and at J to 0 bases, leaving 4 bases not matched to a gene. The CDR3 protein is CASSHISGSSYEQYF. The CDR3 DNA is TGTGCCAGCAGCCACATAAGCGGGAGCTCCTACGAGCAGTACTTC.

V gene TRBV7-4 combines with J gene TRBJ2-1, with D possibly TRBD1 on 6 matching bases. This CDR3 has 19 residues. Trimming shortened V by 5 bases and J by 8 bases, and 31 bases separated the two germline ends. Germline CDR1 SGHVT, CDR2 SQSDAQ. The CDR3 loop is CASSDRDTQKNWGFDEQFF. CDR3 coding DNA: TGTGCCAGCAGCGACCGGGACACCCAAAAAAATTGGGGATTCGATGAGCAGTTCTTC.

This clonotype occurred a few times. The V call is TRBV20-1, the J call TRBJ1-1; D gene uncertain. CDR3 length equals 13 residues. Per germline, CDR1 DFQATT and CDR2 SNEGSKA (reference sequence). V was shortened by 3 bases and J by 1 base, with 9 bases between the two germline ends. CDR3 sequence reads: CSARLPRNTEAFF. The DNA for the CDR3 is TGCAGTGCTAGGCTCCCAAGGAACACTGAAGCTTTCTTT.

The chain couples TRBV14 to TRBJ2-3; 8 positions match TRBD2. From germline, CDR1 is SGHDN and CDR2 FVKESK. CDR3 length equals 15 residues. With 1 base clipped from V and 4 bases from J, the junction kept 4 bases outside the gene matches. The chain's CDR3 is CASSQGLAGSDTQYF. The CDR3 DNA reads TGTGCCAGCAGCCAAGGGCTAGCGGGCTCAGATACGCAGTATTTT.

This clonotype was counted a few times. The chain uses TRBV20-1 and TRBJ2-7; no reliable D call. The germline gives CDR1 DFQATT, CDR2 SNEGSKA (reference sequence). The CDR3 runs to 14 residues. The CDR3 region is CSADGWGAEDEQYF. CDR3 nucleotides: TGCAGCGCTGACGGTTGGGGTGCTGAAGACGAGCAGTACTTC.

This clonotype was seen only once. The chain recombines TRBV4-2 with TRBJ2-7; 9 nucleotides match TRBD2. Per the germline V gene, CDR1 is LGHNA and CDR2 is YNFKEQ. This CDR3 region has 16 residues. V lost 2 bases and J lost 3; bases outside the gene matches: 8. Here the CDR3 DNA reads TGTGCCAGCAGCCAATATCTAGGTAGCGGGAGCTACGAGCAGTACTTC. Protein: CASSQYLGSGSYEQYF.

The J gene is TRBJ2-7, the V gene TRBV27, with D perhaps matching TRBD1 (6 bases). The CDR3 has 15 amino acids. The ends were cut back, 10 bases at V and 3 bases at J, with 22 bases in the middle. Germline CDR1 MNHEY, CDR2 SMNVEV (reference sequence). CDR3 in amino acids: CANRLQLQGIYEQYF. CDR3 sequence (DNA): TGTGCCAACAGGCTGCAATTGCAGGGGATCTACGAGCAGTACTTC.

About this clonotype: This clone may be a read error of a much larger clone one base away. The J gene is TRBJ1-6, the V gene TRBV11-2, with 7 bases fitting TRBD1. The CDR3 is made up of 16 amino acids. The germline gives CDR1 SGHAT, CDR2 FQNNGV. The junction had 11 bases not matched to a gene; V was cut back by 3 bases and J by 9 bases. CDR3 DNA sequence: TGTGCCAGCAGCTTTACAGGGACAGACATCACTTCACCCCTCCACTTT. Protein product: CASSFTGTDITSPLHF.

The J gene is TRBJ2-4, the V gene TRBV6-6; 7 bases align to TRBD1. Germline V lookup: CDR1 MNHNY, CDR2 SVGAGI (reference sequence). V lost 5 bases, J lost 8 bases, and 12 bases stayed unmatched. This CDR3 is built from 15 residues. DNA for the CDR3: TGTGCCAGCAGTCCCCCAAAACCGCAGGGGGACATTCAGTACTTC. It yields the protein CASSPPKPQGDIQYF.

CDR3 loop: CSARDWQGIGGYTF. In DNA, the CDR3 is TGCAGTGCTAGAGATTGGCAGGGGATCGGTGGCTACACCTTC. V is TRBV20-1 and J is TRBJ1-2; the D gene is possibly TRBD1 (6 bases). The CDR3 has 14 residues. With 0 bases removed from V and 7 bases from J, the gap between germline ends came to 15 bases. Germline CDR1 DFQATT, CDR2 SNEGSKA (reference sequence).